These 5 T cell receptor beta chains were all obtained from the same sample, sequenced in a study of vaccination and CD4 T cells after COVID-19. Cultured CD4+ T-cell DNA underwent Oncomine TCR Beta short-read sequencing. TCRdb redid the calling of the PCR reads with MiXCR, one entry per CDR3 protein. The repertoire holds over 10,000 distinct CDR3 sequences, around half seen once, with about 17% in the top ten. Treatment meaning: roughly 11-day PBMC culture with coronavirus spike peptide pools or control peptides (ViraFEST assay). The antigens for these receptors are not known. The specimen comprised cultured CD4+ T cells from blood, sampled after SARS-CoV-2 vaccination. All receptors derive from a human donor with COVID-19.

The chain carries TRBV20-1 and TRBJ2-2, with 7 bases identical to TRBD1. There are 14 residues in the CDR3. Trimming at V came to 6 bases and at J to 4 bases, leaving 8 bases not matched to a gene. The V gene's germline CDR1 is DFQATT and CDR2 SNEGSKA (reference sequence). The CDR3 here is CSAPRQGSTGELFF. CDR3 in DNA: TGCAGTGCCCCCAGACAGGGATCCACCGGGGAGCTGTTTTTT.

The chain joins TRBV11-3 to TRBJ2-7; no reliable D call. CDR3 length equals 14 residues. Germline assignment: CDR1 SGHNT and CDR2 YENEEA. Deletions cut 0 bases from V and 3 bases from J, with 9 bases between. For the CDR3, the DNA is TGTGCCAGCAGCTTAGAGCTCAACGTCTACGAGCAGTACTTC. Protein sequence: CASSLELNVYEQYF.

The chain has TRBV6-2 or TRBV6-3 and TRBJ2-7; tentatively, D is TRBD1 (5 bases). The CDR3 has 12 amino acids. Trimming shortened V by 8 bases and J by 3 bases, and 11 bases separated the two germline ends. Germline V gene data show CDR1 as MNHEY and CDR2 as SVGEGT. Here the CDR3 reads CASADMIYEQYF. CDR3 bases: TGTGCCAGCGCGGACATGATCTACGAGCAGTACTTC.

The chain recombines TRBV11-3 with TRBJ2-7, with 8 bases aligning to TRBD2. V lost 3 bases and J lost 3; bases outside the gene matches: 7. The germline V gene has CDR1 SGHNT and CDR2 YENEEA. The CDR3 has 15 amino acids. CDR3 in amino acids: CASSLTRGALYEQYF. CDR3 in DNA: TGTGCCAGCAGCTTGACGCGGGGGGCTCTCTACGAGCAGTACTTC.

This clonotype was seen more than once but under ten times. The chain couples TRBV23-1 to TRBJ2-2; TRBD2 matches at 7 bases. TRBV23-1 is an ORF; its function is uncertain. This CDR3 spans 14 amino acids. The V and J ends lost 6 bases and 1 base, in that order; junction bases with no gene match: 2. The CDR3: CASRAGRNTGELFF. The CDR3 DNA sequence: TGCGCCAGCAGAGCGGGACGGAACACCGGGGAGCTGTTTTTT.